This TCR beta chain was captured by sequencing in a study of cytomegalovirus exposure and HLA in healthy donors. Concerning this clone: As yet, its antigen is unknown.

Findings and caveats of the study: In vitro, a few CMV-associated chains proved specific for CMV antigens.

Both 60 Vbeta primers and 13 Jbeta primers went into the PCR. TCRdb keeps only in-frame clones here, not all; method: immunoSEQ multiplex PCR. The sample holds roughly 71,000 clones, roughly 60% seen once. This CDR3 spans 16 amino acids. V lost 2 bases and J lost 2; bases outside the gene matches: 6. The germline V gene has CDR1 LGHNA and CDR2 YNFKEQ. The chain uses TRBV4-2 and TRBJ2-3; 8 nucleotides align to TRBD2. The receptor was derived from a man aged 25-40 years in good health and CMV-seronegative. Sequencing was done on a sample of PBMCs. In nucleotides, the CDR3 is TGTGCCAGCAGCCAACATAGCGGGGACTCCACAGATACGCAGTATTTT. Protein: CASSQHSGDSTDTQYF.